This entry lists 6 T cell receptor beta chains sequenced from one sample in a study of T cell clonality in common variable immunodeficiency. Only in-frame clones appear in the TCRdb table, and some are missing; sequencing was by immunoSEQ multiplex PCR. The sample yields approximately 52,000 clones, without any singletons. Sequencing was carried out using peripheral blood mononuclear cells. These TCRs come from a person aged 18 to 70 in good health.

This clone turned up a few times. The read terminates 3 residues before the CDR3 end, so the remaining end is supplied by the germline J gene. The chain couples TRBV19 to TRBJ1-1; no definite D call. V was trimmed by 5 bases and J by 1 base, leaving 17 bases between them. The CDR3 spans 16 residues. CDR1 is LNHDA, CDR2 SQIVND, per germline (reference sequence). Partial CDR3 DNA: TGTGCCAGTAGTTCCGTCGGTCCTTACCAGAACACTGAA. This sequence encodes CASSSVGPYQNTE. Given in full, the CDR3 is CASSSVGPYQNTEAFF.

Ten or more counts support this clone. The CDR3 sequence: CASSFGQGTGTDTQYF. Partial CDR3 DNA: TGTGCCAGCAGCTTTGGACAGGGAACTGGAACAGATACG. The J gene is TRBJ2-3, the V gene TRBV7-3, with 8 positions matching TRBD1. The DNA ends 3 residues before the CDR3 does, and the rest of the CDR3 is filled in from the germline J gene. This CDR3 is built from 16 residues. The V gene end was trimmed by 3 bases and the J gene end by 3 bases; junction bases not matched to a gene: 8. The germline CDR1 and CDR2 sequences are SGHTA and FQGTGA.

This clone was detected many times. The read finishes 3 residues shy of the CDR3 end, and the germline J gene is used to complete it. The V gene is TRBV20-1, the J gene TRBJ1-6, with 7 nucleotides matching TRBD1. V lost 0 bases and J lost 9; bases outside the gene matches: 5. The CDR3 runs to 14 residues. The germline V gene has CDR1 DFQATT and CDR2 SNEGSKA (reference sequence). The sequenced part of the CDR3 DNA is TGCAGTGCTAGAGATAGACAGGGACTTTCACCC. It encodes CSARDRQGLSP. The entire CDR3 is CSARDRQGLSPLHF.

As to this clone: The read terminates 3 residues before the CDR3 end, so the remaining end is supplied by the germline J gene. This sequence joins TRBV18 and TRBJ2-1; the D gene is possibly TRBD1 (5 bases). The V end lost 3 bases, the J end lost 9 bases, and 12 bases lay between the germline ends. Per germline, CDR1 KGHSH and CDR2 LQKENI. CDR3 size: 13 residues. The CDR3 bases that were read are TGTGCCAGCTCACCCGGATGGGGCGGTGAG. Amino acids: CASSPGWGGE. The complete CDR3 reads CASSPGWGGEQFF.

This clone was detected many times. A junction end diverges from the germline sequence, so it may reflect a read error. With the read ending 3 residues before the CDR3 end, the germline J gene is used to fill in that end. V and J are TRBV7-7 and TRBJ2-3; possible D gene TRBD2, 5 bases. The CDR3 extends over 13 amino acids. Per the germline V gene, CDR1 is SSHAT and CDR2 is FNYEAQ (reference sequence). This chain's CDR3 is CASSRTQRDTQYF. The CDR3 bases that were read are TGTGCTAGCAGCCGGACTCAGAGAGATACG.

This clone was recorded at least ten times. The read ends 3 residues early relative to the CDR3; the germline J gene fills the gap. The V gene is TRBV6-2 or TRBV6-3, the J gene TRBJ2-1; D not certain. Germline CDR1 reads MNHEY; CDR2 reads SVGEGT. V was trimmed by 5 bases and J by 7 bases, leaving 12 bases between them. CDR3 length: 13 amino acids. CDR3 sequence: CASSAQRLNEQFF. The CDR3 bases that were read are TGTGCCAGCAGTGCCCAGCGCCTAAATGAG.